This entry lists 18 T cell receptor beta chains sequenced from one sample in a study of blood T cell repertoires in COVID-19. Measured with immunoSEQ multiplex PCR; TCRdb has only the in-frame clones, and not every one. In the table there are over 200,000 clones, 88% of which are singletons. What was sequenced was peripheral blood. Receptors were obtained from a human donor in a cohort sampled during active COVID-19.

This clone was detected once. The gene calls are TRBV9 and TRBJ2-1; the D is unclear. V was trimmed by 2 bases and J by 1 base, leaving 7 bases between them. CDR1 is SGDLS and CDR2 is YYNGEE in the germline V gene. There are 14 residues in the CDR3. This CDR3 is CASSVAVSYNEQFF. The CDR3 DNA reads TGTGCCAGCAGCGTGGCGGTATCCTACAATGAGCAGTTCTTC.

The genes are TRBV2 and TRBJ1-2; no clear D gene. The CDR3 spans 17 residues. Per germline, CDR1 SNHLY and CDR2 FYNNEI. Trimming removed 4 bases from V and 2 bases from J, with 20 bases in between. Here the CDR3 DNA reads TGTGCCAGCAGTGTATTCGCCCTAAAGATTTCGAACTATGGCTACACCTTC. Translating gives CASSVFALKISNYGYTF.

The chain couples TRBV28 to TRBJ1-1, with D uncertain. Germline V gene sequence: CDR1 MDHEN, CDR2 SYDVKM. V was pared by 7 bases and J by 0 bases, with 12 bases between. CDR3 length equals 14 residues. The DNA for the CDR3 is TGTGCCAGCATTGGAGGCGAGCTGAACACTGAAGCTTTCTTT. As protein: CASIGGELNTEAFF. Full variable domain (rest looked up from reference TRBV28 and TRBJ1-1): DVKVTQSSRYLVKRTGEKVFLECVQDMDHENMFWYRQDPGLGLRLIYFSYDVKMKEKGDIPEGYSVSREKKERFSLILESASTNQTSMYLCASIGGELNTEAFFGQGTRLTVV.

The chain combines TRBV5-6 with TRBJ2-1; a weak D match, TRBD1 (5 bases). The CDR3 is 13 amino acids. Trimming shortened V by 4 bases and J by 6 bases, and 11 bases separated the two germline ends. Germline CDR1 reads SGHDT; CDR2 reads YYEEEE. DNA for the CDR3: TGTGCCAGCAGCCCCGAAACAGGCAATGAGCAGTTCTTC. Residues: CASSPETGNEQFF.

The rearrangement links TRBV7-9 to TRBJ2-7; 8 nucleotides match TRBD1. The junction had 4 bases not matched to a gene; V was cut back by 3 bases and J by 6 bases. The germline V gene encodes CDR1 SEHNR and CDR2 FQNEAQ (reference sequence). The CDR3 runs 13 residues. The CDR3 DNA follows: TGTGCCAGCAGCTTCGGACAGGGTCGCGAGCAGTACTTC. As protein: CASSFGQGREQYF.

The chain recombines TRBV12-5 with TRBJ1-2; TRBD1 matches at 9 bases. The CDR3 has 17 amino acids. Germline trimming cut 0 bases from V and 1 base from J; bases unmatched to any gene: 6. Looked up from germline, CDR1 is LGHNT and CDR2 is FRNRAP. The CDR3 is CASGLVYGTGINYGYTF. Here the CDR3 DNA reads TGTGCTAGTGGTTTGGTATATGGGACAGGGATTAACTATGGCTACACCTTC.

The chain joins TRBV7-6 to TRBJ2-1; D possibly corresponds to TRBD2 (5 bases). This CDR3 spans 14 amino acids. Germline values: CDR1 SGHVS, CDR2 FNYEAQ. Trimming removed 4 bases from V and 10 bases from J, with 17 bases in between. The CDR3 DNA reads TGTGCCAGCAGCTCCAGAGGGTGGCGGCAAGAGCAGTTCTTC. As protein: CASSSRGWRQEQFF. Filled out from reference TRBV7-6 and TRBJ2-1, the complete variable domain reads GAGVSQSPRYKVTKRGQDVALRCDPISGHVSLYWYRQALGQGPEFLTYFNYEAQQDKSGLPNDRFSAERPEGSISTLTIQRTEQRDSAMYRCASSSRGWRQEQFFGPGTRLTVL.

V and J are TRBV4-3 and TRBJ1-3; 9 positions agree with TRBD1. Trimming removed 0 bases from V and 7 bases from J; junction bases left unmatched: 7. The CDR3 is made up of 16 amino acids. CDR1 and CDR2 (germline): LGHNA, YSLEER. The CDR3 DNA reads as TGCGCCAGCAGCCAAGACCGTATTGGGACAGGGAACACCATATATTTT. The encoded protein is CASSQDRIGTGNTIYF.

V gene TRBV30 combines with J gene TRBJ2-3; D gene unclear. The CDR3 length is 15 residues. Germline values: CDR1 GTSNPN, CDR2 SVGIG (reference sequence). Trimming stripped 0 bases from V and 0 bases from J, with 10 bases between. DNA for the CDR3: TGTGCCTGGAGTGTATCGTTGGAGAGCACAGATACGCAGTATTTT. This gives the protein CAWSVSLESTDTQYF.

The genes are TRBV27 and TRBJ1-4, with 7 bases identical to TRBD1. Germline V lookup: CDR1 MNHEY, CDR2 SMNVEV (reference sequence). Trimming took 0 bases from V and 3 from J; bases not matched to a gene: 4. The CDR3 totals 16 residues. The CDR3 sequence: CASSLSVGTANEKLFF. CDR3 bases: TGTGCCAGCAGTTTATCAGTTGGGACAGCTAATGAAAAACTGTTTTTT.

This chain connects TRBV19 to TRBJ2-3; 10 bases are a match to TRBD2. With V trimmed by 4 bases and J by 0 bases, 4 bases remained unmatched. Germline V gene sequence: CDR1 LNHDA, CDR2 SQIVND (reference sequence). The CDR3 spans 16 residues. In nucleotides, the CDR3 is TGTGCCAGTAGTACACTAGCGGGGTCTAGCACAGATACGCAGTATTTT. It codes for CASSTLAGSSTDTQYF.

The chain is built from TRBV6-1 and TRBJ2-2, with 8 nucleotides matching TRBD1. The length of the CDR3 is 17 residues. Trimming took 2 bases from V and 5 from J; bases not matched to a gene: 10. Germline-derived CDR1 and CDR2 are MNHNS and SASEGT. CDR3 DNA sequence: TGTGCCAGCAGTGAATCCGAGTACAGGGGGAAGACCGGGGAGCTGTTTTTT. This gives the protein CASSESEYRGKTGELFF.

J is TRBJ2-6 and V is TRBV6-1; possibly TRBD2 for D (5 bases). The CDR3 length is 15 residues. Looked up from germline, CDR1 is MNHNS and CDR2 is SASEGT. The V end was cut by 1 base, the J end by 4 bases, with 8 bases between. The CDR3 coding sequence is TGTGCCAGCAGTGAAGGCGGGTCCGGGGCCAACGTCCTGACTTTC. Its protein is CASSEGGSGANVLTF.

This clone was seen a few times. The genes are TRBV4-1 and TRBJ1-5; D perhaps matches TRBD1 (6 bases). CDR3 length equals 17 residues. Germline V gene data show CDR1 as MGHRA and CDR2 as YSYEKL. Trimming cost V 0 bases and J 0 bases, with 12 bases left between them. CDR3 DNA sequence: TGCGCCAGCAGCCAAGATTCCAGGGGATATAGCAATCAGCCCCAGCATTTT. The encoded protein is CASSQDSRGYSNQPQHF.

The gene calls are TRBV6-4 and TRBJ2-7, with 7 bases lining up with TRBD2. The germline gives CDR1 MRHNA, CDR2 SNTAGT. CDR3 length equals 16 residues. Trimming at V came to 6 bases and at J to 1 base, leaving 12 bases not matched to a gene. The CDR3 region has the DNA TGTGCCAGCAGAGAAGGTGACGGGGGGATTTCCTACGAGCAGTACTTC. Its protein is CASREGDGGISYEQYF.

CDR3 nucleotides: TGTGCCAGCACCCCGGGACTAACCCTCTTTGAGCAGTTCTTC. Translation: CASTPGLTLFEQFF. The gene calls are TRBV6-2 or TRBV6-3 and TRBJ2-1; 7 nucleotides line up with TRBD2. The germline gives CDR1 MNHEY, CDR2 SVGEGT. The ends lost 7 bases at V and 9 bases at J; junction bases unmatched: 12. The CDR3 sequence is 14 residues long.

This clone was detected a few times. The chain is built from TRBV11-2 and TRBJ1-2; a weak D match, TRBD1 (5 bases). Trimming cost V 5 bases and J 8 bases, with 24 bases left between them. Germline V gene data show CDR1 as SGHAT and CDR2 as FQNNGV. This CDR3 contains 16 residues. This CDR3 is CASSPVWGAPGEGYTF. CDR3 in DNA: TGTGCCAGCAGCCCCGTCTGGGGCGCCCCGGGTGAGGGCTACACCTTC.

The chain links TRBV6-2 or TRBV6-3 to TRBJ1-1; no clear D gene. Trimming took 4 bases from V and 0 from J, leaving 6 bases between them. The CDR3 spans 13 residues. Germline values: CDR1 MNHEY, CDR2 SVGEGT. The CDR3 region is CASSLGMNTEAFF. The CDR3 region has the DNA TGTGCCAGCAGTTTGGGCATGAACACTGAAGCTTTCTTT.